These 6 T cell receptor beta chains came from one sample sequenced in a study of blood T cells in healthy people across ages. Together with a sample-barcoded 5' primer, a J-beta primer mix was included in a second PCR lasting about 7 to 12 cycles. TCRdb re-called the 5' RACE reads with MiXCR, one entry per CDR3 protein. The sample lists around 1,700,000 distinct CDR3 sequences; 28% were seen once. Sequencing was carried out using blood. The receptors stem from a woman in her twenties or thirties in good health.

The table lists this clonotype with a few counts. V usage is TRBV6-6 and J usage is TRBJ2-4; D is uncertain. The CDR3 runs 15 residues. Germline CDR1 MNHNY, CDR2 SVGAGI (reference sequence). V was clipped by 9 bases and J by 0 bases, with 15 bases between them. The DNA for the CDR3 is TGTGCCAGTTCTCTCAATTCGGTAGCCAAAAACATTCAGTACTTC. Its protein is CASSLNSVAKNIQYF.

This chain connects TRBV12-3 or TRBV12-4 to TRBJ1-5; no firm D call. This CDR3 comprises 12 residues. V was shortened by 5 bases and J by 7 bases, with 9 bases between the two germline ends. DNA for the CDR3: TGTGCCAGCAGTCCCATTGGACAGCCCCAGCATTTT. Encoded protein: CASSPIGQPQHF.

This clonotype has just a few counts. V usage is TRBV29-1 and J usage is TRBJ1-1; D is unresolved. Looked up from germline, CDR1 is SQVTM and CDR2 is ANQGSEA. The V end lost 0 bases, the J end lost 2 bases, and 7 bases lay between the germline ends. This CDR3 contains 13 residues. CDR3: CSVEDPVNTEAFF. CDR3 nucleotides: TGCAGCGTTGAAGATCCAGTTAACACTGAAGCTTTCTTT.

This clonotype was seen more than once but under ten times. V and J are TRBV18 and TRBJ2-4, with D uncertain. The V end lost 1 base, the J end lost 2 bases, and 9 bases lay between the germline ends. In germline, CDR1 is KGHSH, CDR2 LQKENI. The CDR3 contains 15 residues. CDR3 sequence (DNA): TGTGCCAGCTCACCACTTTACGGGCCCAAAAACATTCAGTACTTC. As protein: CASSPLYGPKNIQYF.

V usage is TRBV5-1 and J usage is TRBJ2-1; 7 positions match TRBD1. CDR1 and CDR2 (germline): SGHRS, YFSETQ. The CDR3 consists of 16 residues. The J segment lost 9 bases and the V segment lost 7 bases, leaving 19 bases of the junction unmatched. The CDR3: CASLYGDSRSSSEQFF. Written as DNA, the CDR3 is TGCGCCAGCCTCTACGGGGACAGTCGGAGTTCAAGTGAGCAGTTCTTC.

About this clonotype: This clone may be a read error of a much larger clone one base away. The rearrangement uses TRBV28 and TRBJ2-1; tentatively, D is TRBD1 or TRBD2 (7 bases each). Trimming took 6 bases from V and 10 from J, leaving 22 bases between them. Germline values: CDR1 MDHEN, CDR2 SYDVKM. CDR3 size: 15 residues. CDR3 nucleotides: TGTGCCAGCAGCGGGGGGACAGCGAATGCCTACGAGCAGTTCTTC. This encodes CASSGGTANAYEQFF.